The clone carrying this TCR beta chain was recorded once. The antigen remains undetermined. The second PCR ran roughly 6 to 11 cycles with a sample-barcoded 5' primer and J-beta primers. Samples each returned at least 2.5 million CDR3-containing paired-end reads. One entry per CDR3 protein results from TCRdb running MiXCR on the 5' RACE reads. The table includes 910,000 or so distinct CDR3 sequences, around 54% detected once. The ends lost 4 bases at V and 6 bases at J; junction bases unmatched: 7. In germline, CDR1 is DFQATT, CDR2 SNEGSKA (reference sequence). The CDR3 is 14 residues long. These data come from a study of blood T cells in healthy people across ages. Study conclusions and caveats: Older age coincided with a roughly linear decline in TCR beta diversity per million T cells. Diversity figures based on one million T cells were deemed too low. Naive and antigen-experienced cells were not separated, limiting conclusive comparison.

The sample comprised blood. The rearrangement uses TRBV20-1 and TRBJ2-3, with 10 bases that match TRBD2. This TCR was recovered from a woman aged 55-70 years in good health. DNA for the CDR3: TGCAGTGCTACAGCGGGAGGGCCTCAGGATACGCAGTATTTT. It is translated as CSATAGGPQDTQYF.